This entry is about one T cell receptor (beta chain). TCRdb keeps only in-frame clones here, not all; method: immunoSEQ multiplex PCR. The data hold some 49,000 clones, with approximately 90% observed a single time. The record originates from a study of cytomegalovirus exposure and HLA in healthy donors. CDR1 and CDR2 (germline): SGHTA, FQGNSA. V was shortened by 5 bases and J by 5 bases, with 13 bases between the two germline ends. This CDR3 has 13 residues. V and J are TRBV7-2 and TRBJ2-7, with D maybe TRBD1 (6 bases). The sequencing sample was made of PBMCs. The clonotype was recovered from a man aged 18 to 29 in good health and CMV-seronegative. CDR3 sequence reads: CASSTRGSHEQYF. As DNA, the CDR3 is TGTGCCAGCAGCACAAGGGGGTCCCACGAGCAGTACTTC. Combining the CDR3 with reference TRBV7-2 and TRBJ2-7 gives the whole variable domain GAGVSQSPSNKVTEKGKDVELRCDPISGHTALYWYRQSLGQGLEFLIYFQGNSAPDKSGLPSDRFSAERTGGSVSTLTIQRTQQEDSAVYLCASSTRGSHEQYFGPGTRLTVT.